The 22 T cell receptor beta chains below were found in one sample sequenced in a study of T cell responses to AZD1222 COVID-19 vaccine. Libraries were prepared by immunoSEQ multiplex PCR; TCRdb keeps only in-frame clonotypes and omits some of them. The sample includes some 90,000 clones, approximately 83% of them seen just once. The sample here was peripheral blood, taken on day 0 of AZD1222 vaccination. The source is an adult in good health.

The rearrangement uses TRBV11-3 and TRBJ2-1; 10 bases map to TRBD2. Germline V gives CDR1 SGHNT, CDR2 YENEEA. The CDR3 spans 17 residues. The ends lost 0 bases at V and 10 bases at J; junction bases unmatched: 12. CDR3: CASSLDGASGRGYEQFF. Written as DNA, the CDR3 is TGTGCCAGCAGCTTAGATGGGGCTAGCGGGAGAGGGTACGAGCAGTTCTTC.

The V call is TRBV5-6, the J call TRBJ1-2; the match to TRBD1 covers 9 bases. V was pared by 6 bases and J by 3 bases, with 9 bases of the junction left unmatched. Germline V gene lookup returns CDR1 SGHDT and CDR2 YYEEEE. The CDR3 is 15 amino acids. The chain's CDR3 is CASTLRGDRDYGYTF. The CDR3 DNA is TGTGCCAGCACCCTAAGGGGGGACAGGGACTATGGCTACACCTTC.

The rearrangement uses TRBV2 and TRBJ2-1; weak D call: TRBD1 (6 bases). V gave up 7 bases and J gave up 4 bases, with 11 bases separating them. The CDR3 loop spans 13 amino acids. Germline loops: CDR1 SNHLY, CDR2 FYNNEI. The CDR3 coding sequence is TGTGCCAGCACCGAGGACAGATACAATGAGCAGTTCTTC. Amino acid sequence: CASTEDRYNEQFF.

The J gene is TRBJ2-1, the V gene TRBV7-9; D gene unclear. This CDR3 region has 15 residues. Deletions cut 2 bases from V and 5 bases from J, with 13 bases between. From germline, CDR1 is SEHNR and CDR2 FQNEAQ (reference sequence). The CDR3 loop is CASSLKQGRDNEQFF. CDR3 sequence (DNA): TGTGCCAGCAGCTTAAAGCAAGGCAGAGACAATGAGCAGTTCTTC.

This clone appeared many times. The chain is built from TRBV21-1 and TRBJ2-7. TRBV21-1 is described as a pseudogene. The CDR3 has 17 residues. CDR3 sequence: CASSTRIRGRSSYEQYF. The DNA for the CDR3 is TGTGCCAGCAGCACCCGTATTCGGGGGCGCAGCTCCTACGAGCAGTACTTC.

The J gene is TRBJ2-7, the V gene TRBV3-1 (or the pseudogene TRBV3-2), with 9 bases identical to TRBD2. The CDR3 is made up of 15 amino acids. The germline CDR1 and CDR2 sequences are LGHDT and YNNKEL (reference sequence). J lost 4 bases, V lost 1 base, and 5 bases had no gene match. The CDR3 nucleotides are TGTGCCAGCAGCCAAGCCGGCGGGAGGGGGTACGAGCAGTACTTC. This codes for CASSQAGGRGYEQYF.

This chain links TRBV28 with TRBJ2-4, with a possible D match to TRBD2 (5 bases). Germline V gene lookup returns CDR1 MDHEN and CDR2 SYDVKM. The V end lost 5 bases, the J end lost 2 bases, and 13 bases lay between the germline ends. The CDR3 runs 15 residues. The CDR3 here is CASSPHGSSKNIQYF. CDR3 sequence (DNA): TGTGCCAGCAGTCCCCATGGGAGTTCCAAAAACATTCAGTACTTC.

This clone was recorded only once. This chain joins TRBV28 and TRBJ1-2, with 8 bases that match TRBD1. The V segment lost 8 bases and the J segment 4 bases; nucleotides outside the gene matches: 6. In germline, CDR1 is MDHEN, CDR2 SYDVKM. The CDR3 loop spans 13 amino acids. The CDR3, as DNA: TGTGCCAGCGCACTTCAGGGGGCCTATGGCTACACCTTC. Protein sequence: CASALQGAYGYTF.

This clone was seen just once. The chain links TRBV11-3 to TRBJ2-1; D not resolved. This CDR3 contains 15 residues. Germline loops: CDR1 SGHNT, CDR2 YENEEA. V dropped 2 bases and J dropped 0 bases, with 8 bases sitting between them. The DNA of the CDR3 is TGTGCCAGCAGCTTATACGGCAGCTCCTACAATGAGCAGTTCTTC. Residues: CASSLYGSSYNEQFF.

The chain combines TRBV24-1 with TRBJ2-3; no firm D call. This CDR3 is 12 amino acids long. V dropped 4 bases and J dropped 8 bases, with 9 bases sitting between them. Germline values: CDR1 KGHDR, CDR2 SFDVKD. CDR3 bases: TGTGCCACCAGTGACACATATTCTACGCAGTATTTT. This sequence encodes CATSDTYSTQYF.

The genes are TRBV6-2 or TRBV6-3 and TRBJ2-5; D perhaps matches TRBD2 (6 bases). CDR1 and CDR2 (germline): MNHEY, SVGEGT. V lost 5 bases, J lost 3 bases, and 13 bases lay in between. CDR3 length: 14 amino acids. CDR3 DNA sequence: TGTGCCAGCAGTCACGCGGGATTCGAAGAGACCCAGTACTTC. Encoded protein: CASSHAGFEETQYF.

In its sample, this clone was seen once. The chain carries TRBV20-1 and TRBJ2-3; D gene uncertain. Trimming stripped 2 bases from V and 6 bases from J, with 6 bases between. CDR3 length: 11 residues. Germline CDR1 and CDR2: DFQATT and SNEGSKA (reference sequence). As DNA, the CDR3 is TGCAGTGCTAGACCCGGGGATACGCAGTATTTT. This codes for CSARPGDTQYF.

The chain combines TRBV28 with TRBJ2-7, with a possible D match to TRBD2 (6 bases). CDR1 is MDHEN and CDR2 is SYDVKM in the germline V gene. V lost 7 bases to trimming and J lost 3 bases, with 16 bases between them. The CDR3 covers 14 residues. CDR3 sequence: CASMRAGSNYEQYF. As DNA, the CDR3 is TGTGCCAGCATGAGGGCGGGGTCAAACTACGAGCAGTACTTC.

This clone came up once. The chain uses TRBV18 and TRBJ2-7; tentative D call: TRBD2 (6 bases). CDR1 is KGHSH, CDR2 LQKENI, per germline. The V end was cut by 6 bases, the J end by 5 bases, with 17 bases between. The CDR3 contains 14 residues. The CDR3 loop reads CASSGLTRGNEQYF. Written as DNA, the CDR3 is TGTGCCAGCTCCGGACTAACGAGGGGAAACGAGCAGTACTTC.

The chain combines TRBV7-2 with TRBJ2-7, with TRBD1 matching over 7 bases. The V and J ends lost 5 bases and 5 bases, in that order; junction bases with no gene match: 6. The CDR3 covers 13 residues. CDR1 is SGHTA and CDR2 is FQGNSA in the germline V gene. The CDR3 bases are TGTGCCAGCAGCCCAGACAGGGACCACGAGCAGTACTTC. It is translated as CASSPDRDHEQYF.

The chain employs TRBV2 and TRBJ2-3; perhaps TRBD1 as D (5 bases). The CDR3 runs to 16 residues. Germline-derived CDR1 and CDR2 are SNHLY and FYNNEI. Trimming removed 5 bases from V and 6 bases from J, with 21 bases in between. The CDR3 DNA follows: TGTGCCAGCAGTCCCCTCGCAGGGCTGCACGATGATACGCAGTATTTT. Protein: CASSPLAGLHDDTQYF.

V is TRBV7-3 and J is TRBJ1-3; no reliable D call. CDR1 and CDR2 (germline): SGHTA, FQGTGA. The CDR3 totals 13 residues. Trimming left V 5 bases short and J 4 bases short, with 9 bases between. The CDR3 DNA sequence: TGTGCCAGCAGCCTGATGCCAGGAAACACCATATATTTT. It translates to CASSLMPGNTIYF.

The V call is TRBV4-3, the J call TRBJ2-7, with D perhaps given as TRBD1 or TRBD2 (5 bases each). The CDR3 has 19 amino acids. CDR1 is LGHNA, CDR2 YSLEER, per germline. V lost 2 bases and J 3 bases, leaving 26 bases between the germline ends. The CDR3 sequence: CASSQLPPGTGRNFYEQYF. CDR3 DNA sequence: TGCGCCAGCAGCCAATTACCTCCCGGAACGGGACGGAACTTCTACGAGCAGTACTTC.

The CDR3 coding sequence is TGCGCCAGCAGCGCCCTCTCGACAGCTTCGTTGGGAGAGCAGTTCTTC. Encoded protein: CASSALSTASLGEQFF. The chain uses TRBV5-1 and TRBJ2-1; D possibly corresponds to TRBD1 (5 bases). CDR1 SGHRS and CDR2 YFSETQ come from the germline V gene. Deletions cut 4 bases from V and 10 bases from J, with 24 bases between. The CDR3 contains 16 residues. The entire variable domain, with the rest obtained from reference TRBV5-1 and TRBJ2-1, is as follows: KAGVTQTPRYLIKTRGQQVTLSCSPISGHRSVSWYQQTPGQGLQFLFEYFSETQRNKGNFPGRFSGRQFSNSRSEMNVSTLELGDSALYLCASSALSTASLGEQFFGPGTRLTVL.

The CDR3, as DNA: TGTGCCATCAGTGGGACTAGCGGATACCCCTACGAGCAGTACTTC. It encodes CAISGTSGYPYEQYF. The chain combines TRBV10-3 with TRBJ2-7, with TRBD2 matching 10 bases. From germline, CDR1 is ENHRY and CDR2 SYGVKD. Trimming removed 4 bases from V and 2 bases from J; junction bases left unmatched: 5. The CDR3 spans 15 residues.

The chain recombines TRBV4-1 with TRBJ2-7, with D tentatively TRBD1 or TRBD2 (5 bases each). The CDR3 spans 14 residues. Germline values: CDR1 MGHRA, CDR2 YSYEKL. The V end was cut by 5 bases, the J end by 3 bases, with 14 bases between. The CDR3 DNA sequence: TGCGCCAGCAGCGCCCAGAGGGACGGCTACGAGCAGTACTTC. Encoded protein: CASSAQRDGYEQYF.

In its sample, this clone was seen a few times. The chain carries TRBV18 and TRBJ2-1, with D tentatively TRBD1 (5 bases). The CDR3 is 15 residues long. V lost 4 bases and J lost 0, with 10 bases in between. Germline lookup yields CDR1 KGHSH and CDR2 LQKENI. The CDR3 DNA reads TGTGCCAGCTCACTACAGGATAGCTCCTACAATGAGCAGTTCTTC. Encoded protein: CASSLQDSSYNEQFF.